This T cell receptor beta chain stems from a study of OX40 agonist ivuxolimab in advanced cancers. As for this clone: Its target is not known.

Method: immunoSEQ multiplex PCR; TCRdb's copy keeps in-frame clones and lacks some. The sample records some 83,000 clones, approximately 86% being singletons. Study conclusions and caveats: At doses 0.1 to 3.0 mg/kg, CD4+ and CD8+ clones expanded.

J lost 0 bases, V lost 5 bases, and 11 bases had no gene match. The CDR3 consists of 18 residues. Germline V lookup: CDR1 SGHVS, CDR2 FQNEAQ. This chain connects TRBV7-8 to TRBJ1-3; 9 bases match TRBD1. The receptor's source is an adult with an advanced solid tumor such as melanoma, head and neck, liver or kidney cancer. The sample was CD4+ or CD8+ T cells sorted from blood, taken in a trial of the OX40 agonist ivuxolimab. CDR3 protein: CASSRDRVVGISGNTIYF. DNA for the CDR3: TGTGCCAGCAGCAGGGACAGGGTCGTAGGGATCTCTGGAAACACCATATATTTT.